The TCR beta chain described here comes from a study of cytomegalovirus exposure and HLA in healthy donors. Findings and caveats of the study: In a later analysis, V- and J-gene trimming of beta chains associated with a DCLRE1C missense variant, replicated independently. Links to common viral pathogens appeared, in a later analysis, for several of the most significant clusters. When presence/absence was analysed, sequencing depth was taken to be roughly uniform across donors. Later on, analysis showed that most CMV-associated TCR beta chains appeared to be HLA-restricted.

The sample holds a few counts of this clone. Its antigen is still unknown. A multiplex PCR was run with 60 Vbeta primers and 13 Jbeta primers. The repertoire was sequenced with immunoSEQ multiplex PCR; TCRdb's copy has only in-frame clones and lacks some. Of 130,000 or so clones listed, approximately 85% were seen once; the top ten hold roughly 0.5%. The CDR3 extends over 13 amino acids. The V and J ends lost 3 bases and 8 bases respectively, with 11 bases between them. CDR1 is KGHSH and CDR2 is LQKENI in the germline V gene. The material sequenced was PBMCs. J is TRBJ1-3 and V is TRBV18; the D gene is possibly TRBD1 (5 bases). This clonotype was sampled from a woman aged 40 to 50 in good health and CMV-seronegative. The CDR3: CASSPQGGDTIYF. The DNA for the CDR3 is TGTGCCAGCTCACCTCAGGGAGGGGACACCATATATTTT.